Shown below are 18 T cell receptor beta chains from a single sample sequenced in a study of T cell changes during pregnancy in multiple sclerosis. Sequencing used immunoSEQ multiplex PCR; TCRdb keeps in-frame clones, though not all of them. The sample holds fewer than 60,000 clones; roughly 88% are singletons and the top ten take 1.3%. This material consisted of peripheral blood, taken in the second trimester of pregnancy. These receptors all stem from a female donor with multiple sclerosis, enrolled in a pregnancy study.

The chain combines TRBV5-8 with TRBJ1-1; TRBD1 aligns across 7 bases. The V and J ends lost 4 bases and 4 bases, in that order; junction bases with no gene match: 13. The CDR3 consists of 16 residues. Germline assignment: CDR1 SGHTS and CDR2 YDEGEE. CDR3 loop: CASSPRQGPGFTEAFF. The CDR3, as DNA: TGTGCCAGCAGCCCTCGACAGGGCCCGGGGTTCACTGAAGCTTTCTTT. Full variable domain (remainder filled in from reference TRBV5-8 and TRBJ1-1): EAGVTQSPTHLIKTRGQQATLRCSPISGHTSVYWYQQALGLGLQFLLWYDEGEERNRGNFPPRFSGRQFPNYSSELNVNALELEDSALYLCASSPRQGPGFTEAFFGQGTRLTVV.

The chain employs TRBV6-1 and TRBJ2-7; TRBD1 matches 8 bases. The CDR3 is 15 residues long. The V segment lost 4 bases and the J segment 6 bases; nucleotides outside the gene matches: 11. Germline loops: CDR1 MNHNS, CDR2 SASEGT. The CDR3, as DNA: TGTGCCAGCAGTGTATCCGGGACAGGATACCGCGAGCAGTACTTC. As protein: CASSVSGTGYREQYF.

The CDR3 sequence is CASSSGTGYPRSEKLFF. CDR3 DNA sequence: TGTGCCAGCAGCTCCGGGACAGGGTACCCTCGGAGTGAAAAACTGTTTTTT. The rearrangement uses TRBV9 and TRBJ1-4; 9 bases fit TRBD1. CDR1 and CDR2 (germline): SGDLS, YYNGEE. After removal of 4 bases from V and 7 bases from J, the junction contained 14 bases not matched to a gene. CDR3 length: 17 residues. The full variable domain, in which reference TRBV9 and TRBJ1-4 provide the parts outside the CDR3, is DSGVTQTPKHLITATGQRVTLRCSPRSGDLSVYWYQQSLDQGLQFLIQYYNGEERAKGNILERFSAQQFPDLHSELNLSSLELGDSALYFCASSSGTGYPRSEKLFFGSGTQLSVL.

The DNA for the CDR3 is TGTGCCAGCAGCTTATTCTTATTCTCTGGAAACACCATATATTTT. Encoded protein: CASSLFLFSGNTIYF. The rearrangement links TRBV7-2 to TRBJ1-3; no definite D call. V lost 2 bases, J lost 0 bases, and 8 bases lay in between. Germline V gene data show CDR1 as SGHTA and CDR2 as FQGNSA. The CDR3 loop spans 15 amino acids.

V is TRBV28 and J is TRBJ2-7; 8 nucleotides align to TRBD1. Germline V gives CDR1 MDHEN, CDR2 SYDVKM. With V trimmed by 7 bases and J by 0 bases, 11 bases remained unmatched. This CDR3 comprises 16 residues. In DNA form, the CDR3 reads TGTGCCAGCACCCCCTTCACCGGGACAGGCTCCTACGAGCAGTACTTC. Translating it yields CASTPFTGTGSYEQYF.

The chain recombines TRBV13 with TRBJ2-4, with D possibly being TRBD2 (5 bases). V was trimmed by 3 bases and J by 8 bases, leaving 11 bases between them. Germline values: CDR1 PRHDT, CDR2 FYEKMQ (reference sequence). The CDR3 extends over 13 amino acids. In nucleotides, the CDR3 is TGTGCCAGCAGCTTGTGGGGAGCGGACATTCAGTACTTC. Translation: CASSLWGADIQYF.

V and J are TRBV7-9 and TRBJ2-3; D perhaps matches TRBD1 (7 bases). CDR1 and CDR2 from the germline V gene are SEHNR and FQNEAQ (reference sequence). V was pared by 5 bases and J by 9 bases, with 18 bases between. The CDR3 is 14 residues long. CDR3: CASSPPEGTVTQYF. Here the CDR3 DNA reads TGTGCCAGCAGCCCCCCGGAGGGGACAGTAACGCAGTATTTT.

The chain couples TRBV12-5 to TRBJ1-1; 7 nucleotides match TRBD1. The trim removed 6 bases at V and 3 bases at J, leaving 7 bases unmatched. Germline CDR1 LGHNT, CDR2 FRNRAP. The CDR3 totals 14 residues. The CDR3 bases are TGTGCTAGTGGACCCGGGACAGCATACACTGAAGCTTTCTTT. It translates to CASGPGTAYTEAFF.

The chain links TRBV6-1 to TRBJ1-5; tentatively, D is TRBD1 (5 bases). V was shortened by 4 bases and J by 7 bases, with 20 bases between the two germline ends. CDR1 and CDR2 (germline): MNHNS, SASEGT. CDR3 length equals 16 residues. CDR3 amino acids: CASSGIRFGPGQPQHF. CDR3 bases: TGTGCCAGCAGTGGAATTCGTTTCGGTCCAGGGCAGCCCCAGCATTTT.

This chain uses TRBV12-5 with TRBJ2-2; D is perhaps TRBD2 (6 bases). The germline V gene has CDR1 LGHNT and CDR2 FRNRAP. Trimming pared 10 bases from V and 6 bases from J, leaving 9 bases between. The length of the CDR3 is 11 residues. CDR3 sequence (DNA): TGTGCTACTAGCGAAGCCGGGGAGCTGTTTTTT. Translating it yields CATSEAGELFF.

The chain joins TRBV10-2 to TRBJ1-5; possible D gene TRBD1, 6 bases. The ends were cut back, 8 bases at V and 5 bases at J, with 13 bases in the middle. The CDR3 is 13 residues long. Germline V lookup: CDR1 WSHSY, CDR2 SAAADI. The CDR3 bases are TGCGCCAGCTCCCGGGACAACTATCAGCCCCAGCATTTT. It is translated as CASSRDNYQPQHF.

The V and J genes are TRBV25-1 and TRBJ1-2; 7 bases match TRBD1. The CDR3 extends over 14 amino acids. V lost 4 bases, J lost 3 bases, and 5 bases stayed unmatched. Germline V gene lookup returns CDR1 MGHDK and CDR2 SYGVNS. CDR3 sequence reads: CASSAPDRDYGYTF. CDR3 sequence (DNA): TGTGCCAGCAGTGCTCCCGACAGGGACTATGGCTACACCTTC.

The chain uses TRBV5-1 and TRBJ2-5, with D perhaps TRBD2 (6 bases). Trimming cost V 0 bases and J 5 bases, with 14 bases left between them. The CDR3 has 15 residues. Per germline, CDR1 SGHRS and CDR2 YFSETQ. The chain's CDR3 is CASSLGLDFGETQYF. The CDR3, as DNA: TGCGCCAGCAGCTTGGGACTAGACTTCGGCGAGACCCAGTACTTC.

The V call is TRBV9, the J call TRBJ2-3; possibly TRBD1 for D (5 bases). V was clipped by 4 bases and J by 4 bases, with 22 bases between them. Per germline, CDR1 SGDLS and CDR2 YYNGEE. This CDR3 has 17 amino acids. The CDR3 loop reads CASSSRSSHLGADTQYF. CDR3 DNA sequence: TGTGCCAGCAGCTCCCGATCCAGCCACCTAGGGGCAGATACGCAGTATTTT. The entire variable domain, with the rest obtained from reference TRBV9 and TRBJ2-3, is as follows: DSGVTQTPKHLITATGQRVTLRCSPRSGDLSVYWYQQSLDQGLQFLIQYYNGEERAKGNILERFSAQQFPDLHSELNLSSLELGDSALYFCASSSRSSHLGADTQYFGPGTRLTVL.

This clone has just one count. CDR3 loop: CASSSDNSYEQYF. CDR3 coding DNA: TGTGCCAGCAGCTCCGACAACTCCTACGAGCAGTACTTC. This chain uses TRBV9 with TRBJ2-7; D unclear. The CDR3 runs to 13 residues. The V end lost 4 bases, the J end lost 0 bases, and 8 bases lay between the germline ends. Germline V gives CDR1 SGDLS, CDR2 YYNGEE.

The chain combines TRBV19 with TRBJ1-2, with 9 nucleotides matching TRBD1. From germline, CDR1 is LNHDA and CDR2 SQIVND (reference sequence). The CDR3 contains 16 residues. Trimming removed 1 base from V and 6 bases from J; junction bases left unmatched: 9. The DNA for the CDR3 is TGTGCCAGTAGTATAGTCCCCACAGGGGGCGACGATGGCTACACCTTC. This translates into CASSIVPTGGDDGYTF.

J is TRBJ1-1 and V is TRBV4-1; 7 nucleotides agree with TRBD1. V trimming: 3 bases; J trimming: 1 base; junction bases outside the gene matches: 5. The CDR3 is 15 residues long. Germline V gene data show CDR1 as MGHRA and CDR2 as YSYEKL. CDR3 nucleotides: TGCGCCAGCAGCCATGTCGGACAGGCGAACACTGAAGCTTTCTTT. It encodes CASSHVGQANTEAFF.

This clone was picked up a small number of times. The gene calls are TRBV2 and TRBJ1-4, with 9 bases aligning to TRBD1. The trim removed 6 bases at V and 8 bases at J, leaving 7 bases unmatched. This CDR3 spans 14 amino acids. Germline V lookup: CDR1 SNHLY, CDR2 FYNNEI. CDR3 in amino acids: CASRIQGAVEKLFF. CDR3 DNA sequence: TGTGCCAGCAGAATACAGGGGGCAGTCGAAAAACTGTTTTTT. The variable domain in full, completed from reference TRBV2 and TRBJ1-4, reads EPEVTQTPSHQVTQMGQEVILRCVPISNHLYFYWYRQILGQKVEFLVSFYNNEISEKSEIFDDQFSVERPDGSNFTLKIRSTKLEDSAMYFCASRIQGAVEKLFFGSGTQLSVL.